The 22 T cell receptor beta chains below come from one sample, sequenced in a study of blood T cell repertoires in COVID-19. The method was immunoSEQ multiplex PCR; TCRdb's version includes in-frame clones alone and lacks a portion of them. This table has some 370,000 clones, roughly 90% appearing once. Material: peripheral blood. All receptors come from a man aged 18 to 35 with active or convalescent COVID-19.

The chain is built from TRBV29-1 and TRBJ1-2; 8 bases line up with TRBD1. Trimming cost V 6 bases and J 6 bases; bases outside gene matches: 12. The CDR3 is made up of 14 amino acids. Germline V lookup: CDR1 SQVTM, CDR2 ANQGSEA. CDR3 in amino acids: CSVGGQGRANGYTF. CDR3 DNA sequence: TGCAGCGTGGGAGGACAGGGAAGGGCTAATGGCTACACCTTC. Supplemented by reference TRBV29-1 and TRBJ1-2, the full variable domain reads SAVISQKPSRDICQRGTSLTIQCQVDSQVTMMFWYRQQPGQSLTLIATANQGSEATYESGFVIDKFPISRPNLTFSTLTVSNMSPEDSSIYLCSVGGQGRANGYTFGSGTRLTVV.

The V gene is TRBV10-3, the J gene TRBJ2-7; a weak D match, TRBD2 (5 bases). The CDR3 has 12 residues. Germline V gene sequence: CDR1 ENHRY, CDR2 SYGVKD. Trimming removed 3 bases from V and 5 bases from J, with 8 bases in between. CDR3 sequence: CAISDMGDEQYF. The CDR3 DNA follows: TGTGCCATCAGTGACATGGGAGACGAGCAGTACTTC.

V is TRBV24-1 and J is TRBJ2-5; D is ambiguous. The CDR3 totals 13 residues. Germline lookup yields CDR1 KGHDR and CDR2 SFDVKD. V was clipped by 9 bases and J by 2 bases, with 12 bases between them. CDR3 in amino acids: CATRGGKQETQYF. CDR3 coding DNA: TGTGCCACCCGTGGCGGCAAACAAGAGACCCAGTACTTC.

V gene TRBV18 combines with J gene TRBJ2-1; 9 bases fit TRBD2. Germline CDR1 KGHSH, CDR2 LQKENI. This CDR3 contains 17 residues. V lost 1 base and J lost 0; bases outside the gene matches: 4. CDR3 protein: CASSPLAGGPSYNEQFF. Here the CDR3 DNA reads TGTGCCAGCTCACCACTCGCGGGAGGGCCCTCCTACAATGAGCAGTTCTTC.

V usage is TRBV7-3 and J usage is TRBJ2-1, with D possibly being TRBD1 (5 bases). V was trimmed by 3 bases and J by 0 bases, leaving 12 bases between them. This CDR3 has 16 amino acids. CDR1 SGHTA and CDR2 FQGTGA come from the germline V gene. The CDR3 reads CASSFFRRGSYNEQFF. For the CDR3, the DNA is TGTGCCAGCAGCTTCTTCCGTAGGGGCTCCTACAATGAGCAGTTCTTC.

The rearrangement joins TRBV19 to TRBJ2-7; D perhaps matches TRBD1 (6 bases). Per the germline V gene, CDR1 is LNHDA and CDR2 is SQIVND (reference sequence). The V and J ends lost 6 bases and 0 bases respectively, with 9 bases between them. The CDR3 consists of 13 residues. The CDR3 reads CASRSQGSYEQYF. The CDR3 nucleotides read TGTGCCAGTAGATCACAGGGCTCCTACGAGCAGTACTTC.

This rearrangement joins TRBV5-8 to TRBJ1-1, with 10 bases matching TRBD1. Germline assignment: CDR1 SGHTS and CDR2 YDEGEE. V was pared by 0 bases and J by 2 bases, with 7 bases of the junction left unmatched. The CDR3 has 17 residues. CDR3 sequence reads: CASSLAKGTGVNTEAFF. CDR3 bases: TGTGCCAGCAGCTTGGCCAAGGGGACAGGGGTAAACACTGAAGCTTTCTTT.

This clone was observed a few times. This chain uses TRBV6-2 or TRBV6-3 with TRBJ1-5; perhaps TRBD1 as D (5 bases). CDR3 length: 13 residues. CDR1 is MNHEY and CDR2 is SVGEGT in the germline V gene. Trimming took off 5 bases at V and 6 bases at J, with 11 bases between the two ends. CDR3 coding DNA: TGTGCCAGCAGTGCGGACACGCGTCAGCCCCAGCATTTT. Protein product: CASSADTRQPQHF.

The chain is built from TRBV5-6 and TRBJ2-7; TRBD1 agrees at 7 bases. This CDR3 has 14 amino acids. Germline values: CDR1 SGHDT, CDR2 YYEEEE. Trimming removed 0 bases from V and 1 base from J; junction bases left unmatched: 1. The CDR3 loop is CASSLGQGSYEQYF. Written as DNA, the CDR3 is TGTGCCAGCAGCTTGGGACAGGGATCCTACGAGCAGTACTTC. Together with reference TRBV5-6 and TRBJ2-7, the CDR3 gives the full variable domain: DAGVTQSPTHLIKTRGQQVTLRCSPKSGHDTVSWYQQALGQGPQFIFQYYEEEERQRGNFPDRFSGHQFPNYSSELNVNALLLGDSALYLCASSLGQGSYEQYFGPGTRLTVT.

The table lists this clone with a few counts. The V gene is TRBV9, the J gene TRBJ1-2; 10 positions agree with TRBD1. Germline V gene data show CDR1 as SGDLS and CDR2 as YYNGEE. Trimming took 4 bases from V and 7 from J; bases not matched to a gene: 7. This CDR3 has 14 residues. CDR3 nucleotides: TGTGCCAGCAGCTTTAGACAGGGGGCTTCTGGCTACACCTTC. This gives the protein CASSFRQGASGYTF.

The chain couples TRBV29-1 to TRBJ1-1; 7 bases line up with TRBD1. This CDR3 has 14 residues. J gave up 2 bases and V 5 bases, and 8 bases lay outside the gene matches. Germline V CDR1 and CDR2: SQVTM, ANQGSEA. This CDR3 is CSVSTGQTNTEAFF. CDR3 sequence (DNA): TGCAGCGTTAGTACGGGACAGACAAACACTGAAGCTTTCTTT.

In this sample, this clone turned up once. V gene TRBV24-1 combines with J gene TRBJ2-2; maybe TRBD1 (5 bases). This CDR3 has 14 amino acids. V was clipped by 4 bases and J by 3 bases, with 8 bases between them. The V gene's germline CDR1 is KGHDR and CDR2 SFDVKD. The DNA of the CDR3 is TGTGCCACCAGTGAAGACAGATACACCGGGGAGCTGTTTTTT. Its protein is CATSEDRYTGELFF.

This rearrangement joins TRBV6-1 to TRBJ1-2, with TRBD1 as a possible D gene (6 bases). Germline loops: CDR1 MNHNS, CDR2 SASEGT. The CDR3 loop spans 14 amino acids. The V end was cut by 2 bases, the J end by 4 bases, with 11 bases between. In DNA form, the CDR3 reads TGTGCCAGCAGTGAAAGGGGCAGGGGCTATGGCTACACCTTC. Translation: CASSERGRGYGYTF.

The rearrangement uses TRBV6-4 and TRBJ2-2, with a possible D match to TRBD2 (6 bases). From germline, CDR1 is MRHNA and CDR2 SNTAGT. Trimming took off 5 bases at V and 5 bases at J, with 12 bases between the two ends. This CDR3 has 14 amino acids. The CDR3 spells CASSLTGGTGELFF. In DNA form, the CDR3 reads TGTGCCAGCAGTCTAACTGGAGGGACCGGGGAGCTGTTTTTT.

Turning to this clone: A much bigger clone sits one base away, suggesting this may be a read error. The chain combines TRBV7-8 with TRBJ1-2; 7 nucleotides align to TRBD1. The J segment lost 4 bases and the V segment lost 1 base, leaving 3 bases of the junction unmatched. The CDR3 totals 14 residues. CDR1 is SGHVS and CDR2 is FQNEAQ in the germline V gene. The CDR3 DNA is TGTGCCAGCAGCTTAGTACAGGGGAGCTATGGCTACACCTTC. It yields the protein CASSLVQGSYGYTF.

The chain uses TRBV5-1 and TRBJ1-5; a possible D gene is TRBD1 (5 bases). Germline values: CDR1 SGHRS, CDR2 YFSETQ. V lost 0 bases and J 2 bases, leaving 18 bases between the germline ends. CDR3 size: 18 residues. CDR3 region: CASSLVQGYRFGNQPQHF. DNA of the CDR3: TGCGCCAGCAGCTTGGTCCAGGGTTACCGCTTTGGCAATCAGCCCCAGCATTTT.

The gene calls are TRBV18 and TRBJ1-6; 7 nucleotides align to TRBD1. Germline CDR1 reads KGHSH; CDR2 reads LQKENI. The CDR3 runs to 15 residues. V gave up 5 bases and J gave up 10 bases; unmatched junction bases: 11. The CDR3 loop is CASSSGDSGLSPLHF. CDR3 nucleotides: TGTGCCAGCTCATCGGGGGACAGTGGACTATCACCCCTCCACTTT.

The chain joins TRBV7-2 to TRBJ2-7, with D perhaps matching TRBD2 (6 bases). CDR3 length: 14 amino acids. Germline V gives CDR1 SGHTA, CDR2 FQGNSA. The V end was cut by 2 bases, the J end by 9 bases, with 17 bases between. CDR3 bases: TGTGCCAGCAGCTTATCGTTAGGCGGGAAGGTGCAGTACTTC. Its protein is CASSLSLGGKVQYF. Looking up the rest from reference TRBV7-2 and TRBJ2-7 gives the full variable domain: GAGVSQSPSNKVTEKGKDVELRCDPISGHTALYWYRQSLGQGLEFLIYFQGNSAPDKSGLPSDRFSAERTGGSVSTLTIQRTQQEDSAVYLCASSLSLGGKVQYFGPGTRLTVT.

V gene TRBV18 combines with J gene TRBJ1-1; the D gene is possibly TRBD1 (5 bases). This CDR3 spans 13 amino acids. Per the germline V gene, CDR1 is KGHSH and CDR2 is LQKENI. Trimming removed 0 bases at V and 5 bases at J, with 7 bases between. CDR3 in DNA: TGTGCCAGCTCACCACCGGGGCGAACTGAAGCTTTCTTT. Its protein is CASSPPGRTEAFF.

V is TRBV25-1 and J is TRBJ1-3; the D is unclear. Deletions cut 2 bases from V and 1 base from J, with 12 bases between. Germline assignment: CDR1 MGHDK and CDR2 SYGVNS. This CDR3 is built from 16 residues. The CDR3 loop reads CASSEAGYLSGNTIYF. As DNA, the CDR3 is TGTGCCAGCAGTGAAGCAGGCTACCTATCTGGAAACACCATATATTTT. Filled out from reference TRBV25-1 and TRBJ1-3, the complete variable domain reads EADIYQTPRYLVIGTGKKITLECSQTMGHDKMYWYQQDPGMELHLIHYSYGVNSTEKGDLSSESTVSRIRTEHFPLTLESARPSHTSQYLCASSEAGYLSGNTIYFGEGSWLTVV.

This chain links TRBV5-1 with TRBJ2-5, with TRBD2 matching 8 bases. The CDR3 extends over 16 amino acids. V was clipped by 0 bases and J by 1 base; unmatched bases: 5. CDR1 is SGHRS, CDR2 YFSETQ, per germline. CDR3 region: CASSLAASGRQETQYF. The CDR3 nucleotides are TGCGCCAGCAGCTTGGCAGCTAGCGGGCGCCAAGAGACCCAGTACTTC. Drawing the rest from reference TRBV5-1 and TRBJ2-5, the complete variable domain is KAGVTQTPRYLIKTRGQQVTLSCSPISGHRSVSWYQQTPGQGLQFLFEYFSETQRNKGNFPGRFSGRQFSNSRSEMNVSTLELGDSALYLCASSLAASGRQETQYFGPGTRLLVL.

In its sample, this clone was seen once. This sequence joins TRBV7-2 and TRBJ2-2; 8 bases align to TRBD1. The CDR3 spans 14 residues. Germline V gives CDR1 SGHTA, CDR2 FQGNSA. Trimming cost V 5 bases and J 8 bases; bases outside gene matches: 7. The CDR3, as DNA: TGTGCCAGCAGCCTTTGGACAGGGAAGGGGGAGCTGTTTTTT. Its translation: CASSLWTGKGELFF.